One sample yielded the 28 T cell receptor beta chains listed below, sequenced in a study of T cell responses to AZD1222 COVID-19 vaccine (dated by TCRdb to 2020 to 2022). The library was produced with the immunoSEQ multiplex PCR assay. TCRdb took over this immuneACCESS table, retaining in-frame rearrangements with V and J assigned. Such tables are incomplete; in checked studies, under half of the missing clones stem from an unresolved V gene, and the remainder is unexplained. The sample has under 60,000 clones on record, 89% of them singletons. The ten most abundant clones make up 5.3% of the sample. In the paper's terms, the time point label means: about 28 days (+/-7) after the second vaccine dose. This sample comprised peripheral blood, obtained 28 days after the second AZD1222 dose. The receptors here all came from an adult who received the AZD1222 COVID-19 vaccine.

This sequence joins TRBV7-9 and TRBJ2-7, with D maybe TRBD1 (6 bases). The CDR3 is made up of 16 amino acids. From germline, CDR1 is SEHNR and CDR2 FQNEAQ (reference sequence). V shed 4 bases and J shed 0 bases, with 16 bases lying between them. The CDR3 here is CASSSPTGESSYEQYF. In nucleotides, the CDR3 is TGTGCCAGCAGCTCCCCGACAGGCGAAAGCTCCTACGAGCAGTACTTC.

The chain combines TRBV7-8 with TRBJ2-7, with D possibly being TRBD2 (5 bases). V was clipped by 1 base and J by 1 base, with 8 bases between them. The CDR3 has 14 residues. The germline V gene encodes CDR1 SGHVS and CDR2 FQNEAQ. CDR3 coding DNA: TGTGCCAGCAGCTTAGTGTCGGGGTCCTACGAGCAGTACTTC. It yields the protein CASSLVSGSYEQYF.

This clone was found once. CDR3 in DNA: TGTGCCAGCAGCTTAAAGACTAGCCTTGAGACCCAGTACTTC. Translated: CASSLKTSLETQYF. The genes are TRBV7-8 and TRBJ2-5; TRBD2 matches 7 bases. This CDR3 is built from 14 residues. Germline trimming cut 2 bases from V and 5 bases from J; bases unmatched to any gene: 5. Germline V gives CDR1 SGHVS, CDR2 FQNEAQ.

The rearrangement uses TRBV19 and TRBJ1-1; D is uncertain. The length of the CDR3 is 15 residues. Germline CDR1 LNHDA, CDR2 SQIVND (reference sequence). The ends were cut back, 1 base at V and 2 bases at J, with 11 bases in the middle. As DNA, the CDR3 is TGTGCCAGTAGTATAGTCTCACATACTAACACTGAAGCTTTCTTT. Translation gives CASSIVSHTNTEAFF.

The CDR3 is CASSQGTSALETQYF. The CDR3 DNA follows: TGTGCCAGCTCACAGGGGACTAGCGCCTTGGAGACCCAGTACTTC. The chain combines TRBV18 with TRBJ2-5; TRBD2 matches 10 bases. V was pared by 4 bases and J by 5 bases, with 7 bases of the junction left unmatched. CDR1 and CDR2 (germline): KGHSH, LQKENI. The CDR3 is 15 residues long.

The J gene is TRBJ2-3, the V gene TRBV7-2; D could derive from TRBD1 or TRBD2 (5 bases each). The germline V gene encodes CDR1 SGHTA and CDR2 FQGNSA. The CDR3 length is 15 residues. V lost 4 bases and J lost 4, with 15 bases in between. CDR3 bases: TGTGCCAGCAGCTCGGACTGGGACGGGGCAGATACGCAGTATTTT. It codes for CASSSDWDGADTQYF.

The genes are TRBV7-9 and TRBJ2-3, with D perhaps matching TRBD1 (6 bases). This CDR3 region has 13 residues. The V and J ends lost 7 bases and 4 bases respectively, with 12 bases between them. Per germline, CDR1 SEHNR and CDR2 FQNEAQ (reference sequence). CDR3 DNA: TGTGCCAGCATAAAAGAGGGGGCAGATACGCAGTATTTT. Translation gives CASIKEGADTQYF.

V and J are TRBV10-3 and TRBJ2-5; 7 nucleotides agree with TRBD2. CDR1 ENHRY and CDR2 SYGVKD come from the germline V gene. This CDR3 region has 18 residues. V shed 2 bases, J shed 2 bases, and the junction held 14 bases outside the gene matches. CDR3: CAISESYIGLRGQETQYF. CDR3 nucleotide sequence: TGTGCCATCAGTGAGAGTTATATTGGGTTGCGGGGGCAAGAGACCCAGTACTTC.

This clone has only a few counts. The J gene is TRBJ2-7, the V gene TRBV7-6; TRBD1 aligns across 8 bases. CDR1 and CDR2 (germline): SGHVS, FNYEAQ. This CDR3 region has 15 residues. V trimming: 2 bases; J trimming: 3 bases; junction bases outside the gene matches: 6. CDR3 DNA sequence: TGTGCCAGCAGCTTAATCCGGGACAGGCGCTACGAGCAGTACTTC. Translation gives CASSLIRDRRYEQYF. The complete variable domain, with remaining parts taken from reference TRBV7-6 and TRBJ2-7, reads GAGVSQSPRYKVTKRGQDVALRCDPISGHVSLYWYRQALGQGPEFLTYFNYEAQQDKSGLPNDRFSAERPEGSISTLTIQRTEQRDSAMYRCASSLIRDRRYEQYFGPGTRLTVT.

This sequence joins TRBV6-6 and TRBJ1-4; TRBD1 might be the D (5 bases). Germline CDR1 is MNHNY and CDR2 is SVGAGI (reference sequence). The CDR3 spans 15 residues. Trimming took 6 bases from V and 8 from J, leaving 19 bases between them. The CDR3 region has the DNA TGTGCCAGCAGCATCAAGGCAGGGCGGTTCGAAAAACTGTTTTTT. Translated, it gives CASSIKAGRFEKLFF.

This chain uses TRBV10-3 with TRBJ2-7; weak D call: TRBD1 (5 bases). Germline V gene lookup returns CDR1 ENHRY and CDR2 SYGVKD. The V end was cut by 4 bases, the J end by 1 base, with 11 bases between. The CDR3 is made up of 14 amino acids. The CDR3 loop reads CAISGAGMSYEQYF. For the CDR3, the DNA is TGTGCCATCAGTGGGGCAGGGATGTCCTACGAGCAGTACTTC.

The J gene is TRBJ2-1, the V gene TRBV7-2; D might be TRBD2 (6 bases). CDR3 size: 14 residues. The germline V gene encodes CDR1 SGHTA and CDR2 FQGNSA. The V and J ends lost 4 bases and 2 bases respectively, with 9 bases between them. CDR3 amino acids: CASSSRGTYNEQFF. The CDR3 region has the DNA TGTGCCAGCAGCTCACGGGGGACCTACAATGAGCAGTTCTTC.

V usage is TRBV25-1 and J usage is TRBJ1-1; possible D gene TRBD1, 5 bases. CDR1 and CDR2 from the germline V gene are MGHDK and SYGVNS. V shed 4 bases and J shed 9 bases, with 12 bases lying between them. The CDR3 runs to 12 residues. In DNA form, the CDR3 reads TGTGCCAGCAGTGGGTGGGACGGAAAAGCTTTCTTT. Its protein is CASSGWDGKAFF.

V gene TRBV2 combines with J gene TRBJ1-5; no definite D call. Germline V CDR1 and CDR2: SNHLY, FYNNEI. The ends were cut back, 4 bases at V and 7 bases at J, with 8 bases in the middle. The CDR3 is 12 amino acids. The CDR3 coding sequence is TGTGCCAGCAGTGCCGGGTTGCAGCCCCAGCATTTT. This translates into CASSAGLQPQHF. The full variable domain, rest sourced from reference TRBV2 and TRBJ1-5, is EPEVTQTPSHQVTQMGQEVILRCVPISNHLYFYWYRQILGQKVEFLVSFYNNEISEKSEIFDDQFSVERPDGSNFTLKIRSTKLEDSAMYFCASSAGLQPQHFGDGTRLSIL.

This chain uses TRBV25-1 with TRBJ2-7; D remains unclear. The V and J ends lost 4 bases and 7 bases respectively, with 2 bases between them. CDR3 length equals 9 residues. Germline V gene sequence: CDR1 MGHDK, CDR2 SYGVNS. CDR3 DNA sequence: TGTGCCAGCAGTGCAGAGCAGTACTTC. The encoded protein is CASSAEQYF.

Written as DNA, the CDR3 is TGTGCCAGCAGCTTAGATCCAGGGCCTAATTCACCCCTCCACTTT. Amino acids: CASSLDPGPNSPLHF. The rearrangement uses TRBV11-2 and TRBJ1-6; D is perhaps TRBD1 (5 bases). The CDR3 contains 15 residues. CDR1 and CDR2 from the germline V gene are SGHAT and FQNNGV. Trimming took off 0 bases at V and 6 bases at J, with 9 bases between the two ends.

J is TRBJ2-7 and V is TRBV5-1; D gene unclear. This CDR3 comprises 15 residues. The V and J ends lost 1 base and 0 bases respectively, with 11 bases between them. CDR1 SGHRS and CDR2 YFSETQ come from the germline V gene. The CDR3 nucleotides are TGCGCCAGCAGCTTGACCCCCCAGGACTCCTACGAGCAGTACTTC. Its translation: CASSLTPQDSYEQYF.

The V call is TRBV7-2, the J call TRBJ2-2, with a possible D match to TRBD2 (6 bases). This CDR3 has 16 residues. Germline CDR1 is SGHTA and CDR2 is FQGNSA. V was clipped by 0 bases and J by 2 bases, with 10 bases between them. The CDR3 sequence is CASSLAGTPNTGELFF. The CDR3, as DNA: TGTGCCAGCAGCTTAGCCGGGACTCCTAACACCGGGGAGCTGTTTTTT.

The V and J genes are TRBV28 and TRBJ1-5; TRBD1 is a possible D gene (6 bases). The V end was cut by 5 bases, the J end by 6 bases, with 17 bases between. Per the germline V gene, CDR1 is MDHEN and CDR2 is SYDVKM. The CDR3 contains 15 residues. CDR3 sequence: CASSPGTMKSQPQHF. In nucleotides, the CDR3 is TGTGCCAGCAGTCCCGGGACAATGAAAAGTCAGCCCCAGCATTTT.

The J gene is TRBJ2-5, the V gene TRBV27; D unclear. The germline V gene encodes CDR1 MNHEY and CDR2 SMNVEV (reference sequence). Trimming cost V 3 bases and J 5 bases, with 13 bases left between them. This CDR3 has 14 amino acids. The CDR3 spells CASSFTYPRETQYF. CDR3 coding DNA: TGTGCCAGCAGTTTCACTTACCCACGGGAGACCCAGTACTTC.

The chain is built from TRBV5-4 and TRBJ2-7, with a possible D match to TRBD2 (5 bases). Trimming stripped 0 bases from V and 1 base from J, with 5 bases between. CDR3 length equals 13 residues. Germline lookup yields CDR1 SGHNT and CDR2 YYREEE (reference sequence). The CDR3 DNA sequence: TGTGCCAGCAGCTTGGGGGAGTCCTACGAGCAGTACTTC. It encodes CASSLGESYEQYF.

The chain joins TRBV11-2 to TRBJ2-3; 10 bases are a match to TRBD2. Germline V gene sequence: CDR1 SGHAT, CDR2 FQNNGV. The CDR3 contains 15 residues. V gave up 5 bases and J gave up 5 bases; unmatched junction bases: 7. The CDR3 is CASSGERGGLDTQYF. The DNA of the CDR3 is TGTGCCAGCAGCGGTGAGCGGGGGGGCTTAGATACGCAGTATTTT.

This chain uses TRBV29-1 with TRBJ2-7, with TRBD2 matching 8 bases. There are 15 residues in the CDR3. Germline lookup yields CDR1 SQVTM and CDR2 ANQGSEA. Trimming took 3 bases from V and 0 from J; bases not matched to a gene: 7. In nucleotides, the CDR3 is TGCAGCGTTGAGGGTCTAGCGGGCCACTCCTACGAGCAGTACTTC. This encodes CSVEGLAGHSYEQYF.

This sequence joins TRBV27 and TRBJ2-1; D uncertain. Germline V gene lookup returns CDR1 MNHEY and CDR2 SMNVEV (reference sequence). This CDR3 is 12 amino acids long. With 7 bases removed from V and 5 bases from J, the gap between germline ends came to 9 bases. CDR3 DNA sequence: TGTGCCAGCATCTATCCTGACAATGAGCAGTTCTTC. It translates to CASIYPDNEQFF.

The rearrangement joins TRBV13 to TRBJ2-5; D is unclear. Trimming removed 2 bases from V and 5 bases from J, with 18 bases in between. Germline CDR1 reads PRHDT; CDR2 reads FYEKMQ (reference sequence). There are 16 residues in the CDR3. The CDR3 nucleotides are TGTGCCAGCAGCTTAAGTCCGGGCAAGGGTAGGGAGACCCAGTACTTC. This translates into CASSLSPGKGRETQYF.

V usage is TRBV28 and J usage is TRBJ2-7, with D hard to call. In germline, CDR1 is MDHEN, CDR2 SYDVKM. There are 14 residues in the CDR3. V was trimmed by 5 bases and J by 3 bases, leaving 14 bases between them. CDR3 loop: CASSPPGGSYEQYF. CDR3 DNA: TGTGCCAGCAGTCCACCAGGCGGTAGCTACGAGCAGTACTTC.

CDR3 DNA sequence: TGTGCCAGCTCCTCCGGGGGGGGAGGCCGCTCCTACGAGCAGTACTTC. Protein product: CASSSGGGGRSYEQYF. The chain has TRBV18 and TRBJ2-7; 8 bases agree with TRBD2. This CDR3 comprises 16 residues. The germline CDR1 and CDR2 sequences are KGHSH and LQKENI. V trimming: 6 bases; J trimming: 0 bases; junction bases outside the gene matches: 10.

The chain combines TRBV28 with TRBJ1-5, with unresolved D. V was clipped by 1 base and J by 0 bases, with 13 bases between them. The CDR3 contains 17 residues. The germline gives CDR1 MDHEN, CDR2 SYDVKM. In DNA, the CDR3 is TGTGCCAGCAGTTTATTCAGAGCCTGGGGTAGCAATCAGCCCCAGCATTTT. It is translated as CASSLFRAWGSNQPQHF.